This TCR beta chain derives from a study of T cells in Graves' hyperthyroidism and ophthalmopathy. Study outcomes and limitations: Blood also showed most of the thyroid clonotypes that were expanded above 0.001.

The diagnoses drew upon clinical symptoms, serum thyroxine and TRAb, thyroid ultrasound and orbital computed tomography. PBMCs were derived from roughly 9.6 ml fresh peripheral blood. For this clonotype: The antigen is not known.

Trimming cost V 0 bases and J 8 bases; bases outside gene matches: 11. The CDR3 covers 17 residues. CDR1 and CDR2 from the germline V gene are SGHVS and FQNEAQ. Amplified regions were TCR beta CDR3 sequences from RNA transcripts. First-round RT-PCR targeting the TCR CDR3 was performed with the HTBI primer set. TCRdb processed the multiplex PCR reads anew with MiXCR; each CDR3 protein has one entry. This table holds about 710,000 distinct CDR3 sequences, around 17% found once. Source material: blood. The receptor comes from a young man with Graves' hyperthyroidism. The chain links TRBV7-8 to TRBJ2-2; 8 bases match TRBD2. The CDR3 spells CASSLAWTPGGRGELFF. The CDR3, as DNA: TGTGCCAGCAGCTTAGCGTGGACTCCCGGCGGGAGGGGGGAGCTGTTTTTT. The entire variable domain, with the rest obtained from reference TRBV7-8 and TRBJ2-2, is as follows: GAGVSQSPRYKVAKRGQDVALRCDPISGHVSLFWYQQALGQGPEFLTYFQNEAQLDKSGLPSDRFFAERPEGSVSTLKIQRTQQEDSAVYLCASSLAWTPGGRGELFFGEGSRLTVL.